The clone carrying this T cell receptor beta chain showed up just once. The record originates from a study of blood T cell repertoires in COVID-19. Germline V gene sequence: CDR1 MNHNS, CDR2 SASEGT. V was pared by 6 bases and J by 2 bases, with 10 bases between. The length of the CDR3 is 14 residues. Measured with immunoSEQ multiplex PCR; TCRdb has only the in-frame clones, and not every one. The table shows tens of thousands of clones, with roughly 85% occurring only once. This sequence originates from a human donor in a cohort sampled during active COVID-19. The source material was peripheral blood. The chain uses TRBV6-1 and TRBJ2-2; D not resolved. CDR3 residues: CASRGQINTGELFF. The DNA of the CDR3 is TGTGCCAGCAGGGGCCAGATTAACACCGGGGAGCTGTTTTTT.